This T cell receptor (beta chain) was captured in a study of T cells in narcolepsy. The table lists this clone with a count of one. Its antigen is as yet unknown. The data were produced by immunoSEQ multiplex PCR, yet TCRdb's version contains in-frame clones alone and is incomplete. The sample holds some 30,000 clones, 78% seen once. Regarding the study as a whole: Autoreactive HCRT-specific and TRIB2-specific clonotypes were marked in same-patient CSF-versus-blood CD4+ comparisons.

V lost 3 bases, J lost 2 bases, and 12 bases lay in between. The length of the CDR3 is 14 residues. Germline values: CDR1 SGDLS, CDR2 YYNGEE. What was sequenced was CD45RA- memory CD4+ T cells from PBMCs. The gene calls are TRBV9 and TRBJ2-7; D possibly corresponds to TRBD1 (5 bases). This clonotype was sampled from a human donor with narcolepsy. The DNA for the CDR3 is TGTGCCAGCAGCGGAGACAGTATACCCTACGAGCAGTACTTC. This sequence encodes CASSGDSIPYEQYF. The full variable domain, its missing parts supplied by reference TRBV9 and TRBJ2-7, is DSGVTQTPKHLITATGQRVTLRCSPRSGDLSVYWYQQSLDQGLQFLIQYYNGEERAKGNILERFSAQQFPDLHSELNLSSLELGDSALYFCASSGDSIPYEQYFGPGTRLTVT.